This T cell receptor (beta chain) comes out of a study of long-term antiretroviral therapy in people with HIV. Whole-study results and caveats: Among HIV repertoires, CDR3 length ranges were narrower than those of controls.

Researchers report immunoSEQ v3.0 was run at survey level. Some clones are missing from TCRdb's copy, which holds only in-frame ones; the method was immunoSEQ multiplex PCR. The repertoire holds about 4,800 clones, with more than 70% as singletons. Regarding this clone: Its antigen is unknown.

This clonotype was obtained from a woman aged 45-60 years with HIV. This specimen was unsorted PBMCs, taken 1.3 years after starting antiretroviral therapy.

Written as DNA, the CDR3 is TGTGCCAGTAGGAGGCGATTTGACAGTCTCATGAACACTGAAGCTTTCTTT. Encoded protein: CASRRRFDSLMNTEAFF. The chain joins TRBV19 to TRBJ1-1; D may be TRBD1 (5 bases). Looked up from germline, CDR1 is LNHDA and CDR2 is SQIVND (reference sequence). This CDR3 contains 17 residues. Trimming pared 6 bases from V and 0 bases from J, leaving 20 bases between.